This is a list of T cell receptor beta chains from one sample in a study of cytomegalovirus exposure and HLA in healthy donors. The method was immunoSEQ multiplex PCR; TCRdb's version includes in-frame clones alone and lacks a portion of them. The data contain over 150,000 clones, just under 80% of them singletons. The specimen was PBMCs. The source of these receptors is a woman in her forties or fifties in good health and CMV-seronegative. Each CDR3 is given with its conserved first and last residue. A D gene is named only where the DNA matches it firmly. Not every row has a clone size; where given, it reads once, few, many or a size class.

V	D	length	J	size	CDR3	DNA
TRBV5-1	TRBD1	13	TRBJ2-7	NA	CASSGQGTNEQYF	TGCGCCAGCAGCGGACAGGGGACCAACGAGCAGTACTTC
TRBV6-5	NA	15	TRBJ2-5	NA	CASSRGTKTQETQYF	TGTGCCAGCAGTAGGGGGACAAAAACGCAAGAGACCCAGTACTTC
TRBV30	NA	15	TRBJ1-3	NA	CAWRGGQLSGNTIYF	TGTGCCTGGAGGGGGGGGCAGCTCTCTGGAAACACCATATATTTT
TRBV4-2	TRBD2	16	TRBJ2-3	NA	CASSQEQLAGTDTQYF	TGTGCCAGCAGCCAAGAACAACTAGCGGGGACAGATACGCAGTATTTT
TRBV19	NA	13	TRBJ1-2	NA	CASSPSQAYGYTF	TGTGCCAGTAGTCCATCCCAGGCCTATGGCTACACCTTC
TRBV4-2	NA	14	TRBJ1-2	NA	CASSQDWRGAGYTF	TGTGCCAGCAGCCAAGATTGGAGGGGCGCGGGCTACACCTTC
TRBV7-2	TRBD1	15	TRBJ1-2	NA	CASSPEGQGFSGYTF	TGTGCCAGCAGCCCAGAGGGACAGGGGTTCAGTGGCTACACCTTC
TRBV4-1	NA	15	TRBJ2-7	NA	CASSQVRQTLYEQYF	TGCGCCAGCAGCCAAGTGAGACAGACCCTCTACGAGCAGTACTTC
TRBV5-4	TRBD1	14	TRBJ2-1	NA	CASSEDRRNNEQFF	TGTGCCAGCAGCGAGGACAGGCGTAACAATGAGCAGTTCTTC
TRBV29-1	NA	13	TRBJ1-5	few	CSVGEGANQPQHF	TGCAGCGTTGGGGAAGGGGCCAATCAGCCCCAGCATTTT
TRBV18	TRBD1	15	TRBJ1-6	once	CASSPRGTENSPLHF	TGTGCCAGCTCACCGAGAGGGACAGAGAATTCACCCCTCCACTTT
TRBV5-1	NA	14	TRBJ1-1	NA	CASTALTGNTEAFF	TGCGCCAGCACCGCCCTGACAGGGAACACTGAAGCTTTCTTT
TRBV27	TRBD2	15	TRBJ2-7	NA	CASSSRAGVTYEQYF	TGTGCCAGCAGTTCCCGAGCGGGAGTGACCTACGAGCAGTACTTC
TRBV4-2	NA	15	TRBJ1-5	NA	CASSRGGDSNQPQHF	TGTGCCAGTAGTCGGGGGGGGGATAGCAATCAGCCCCAGCATTTT
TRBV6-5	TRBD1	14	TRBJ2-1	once	CASGETGGANEQFF	TGTGCCAGCGGGGAGACAGGGGGGGCCAATGAGCAGTTCTTC
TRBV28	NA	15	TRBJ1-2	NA	CASSLSLTERYGYTF	TGTGCCAGCAGTTTAAGTCTGACAGAACGTTATGGCTACACCTTC
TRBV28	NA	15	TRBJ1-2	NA	CASTTPARELYGYTF	TGTGCCAGCACCACTCCAGCGAGGGAACTCTATGGCTACACCTTC
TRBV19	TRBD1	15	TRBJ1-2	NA	CASSPNGQEFYGYTF	TGTGCCAGTAGTCCCAACGGACAGGAGTTCTATGGCTACACCTTC
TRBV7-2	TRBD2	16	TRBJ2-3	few	CASSFRLAGRTDTQYF	TGTGCCAGCAGCTTCCGACTAGCGGGACGCACAGATACGCAGTATTTT
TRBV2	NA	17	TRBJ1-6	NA	CASSVRLRESPNSPLHF	TGTGCCAGCAGTGTCAGACTGAGGGAGTCTCCTAATTCACCCCTCCACTTT
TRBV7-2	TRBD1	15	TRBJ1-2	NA	CASSLGGTASKGYTF	TGTGCCAGCAGCTTAGGAGGGACAGCGTCGAAGGGCTACACCTTC
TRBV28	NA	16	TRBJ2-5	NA	CASTSLAGSRQETQYF	TGTGCCAGCACCAGCTTGGCGGGAAGTCGTCAAGAGACCCAGTACTTC
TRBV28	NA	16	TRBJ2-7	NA	CASSLPQGAVPYEQYF	TGTGCCAGCAGTTTACCCCAAGGGGCAGTACCCTACGAGCAGTACTTC
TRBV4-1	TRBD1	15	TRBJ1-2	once	CASRVTGGSNYGYTF	TGCGCCAGCAGGGTCACAGGGGGCTCTAACTATGGCTACACCTTC
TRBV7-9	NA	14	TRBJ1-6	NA	CASSKSGNNSPLHF	TGTGCCAGCAGTAAATCAGGGAATAATTCACCCCTCCACTTT
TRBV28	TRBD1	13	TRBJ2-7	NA	CASSSTGVREQYF	TGTGCCAGCAGTTCCACAGGGGTACGCGAGCAGTACTTC
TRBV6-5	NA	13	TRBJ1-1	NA	CASSFGPQAEAFF	TGTGCCAGCAGTTTTGGGCCCCAGGCTGAAGCTTTCTTT
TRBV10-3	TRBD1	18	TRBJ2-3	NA	CAISDTQGQGTSTDTQYF	TGTGCCATCAGTGACACTCAAGGACAGGGGACTAGCACAGATACGCAGTATTTT
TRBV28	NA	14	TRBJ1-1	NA	CASSLVQYNTEAFF	TGTGCCAGCAGTTTAGTACAGTATAACACTGAAGCTTTCTTT
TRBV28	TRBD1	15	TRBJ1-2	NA	CAIPDPGQGRIGYTF	TGTGCCATCCCAGATCCGGGACAGGGGAGGATTGGCTACACCTTC
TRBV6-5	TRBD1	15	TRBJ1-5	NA	CASSWDRTGGAPQHF	TGTGCCAGCAGTTGGGATCGGACAGGGGGTGCCCCCCAGCATTTT
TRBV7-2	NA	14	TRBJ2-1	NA	CASSRGGANNEQFF	TGTGCCAGCAGCCGAGGGGGGGCTAACAATGAGCAGTTCTTC
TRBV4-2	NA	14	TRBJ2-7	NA	CASSQVGGADEQYF	TGTGCCAGCAGCCAGGTTGGGGGCGCGGACGAGCAGTACTTC
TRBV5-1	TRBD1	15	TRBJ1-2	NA	CASSLGTGGDYGYTF	TGCGCCAGCAGCTTGGGGACAGGGGGCGACTATGGCTACACCTTC
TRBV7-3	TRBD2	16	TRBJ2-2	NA	CASSLMGSGSTGELFF	TGTGCCAGCAGCTTAATGGGTAGCGGGAGCACCGGGGAGCTGTTTTTT
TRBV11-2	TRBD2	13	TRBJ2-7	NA	CASSLGGGYEQYF	TGTGCCAGCAGCTTAGGGGGGGGTTACGAGCAGTACTTC
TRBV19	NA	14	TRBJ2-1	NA	CASSFPGQTNEQFF	TGTGCCAGTAGTTTTCCGGGACAAACCAATGAGCAGTTCTTC
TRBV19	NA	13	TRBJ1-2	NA	CASNPRVGYGYTF	TGTGCCAGTAACCCCAGGGTCGGATATGGCTACACCTTC
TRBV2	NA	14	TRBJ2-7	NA	CASRSLQGIYEQYF	TGTGCCAGCAGAAGCTTACAGGGAATCTACGAGCAGTACTTC
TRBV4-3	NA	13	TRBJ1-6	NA	CASSQELSSPLHF	TGCGCCAGCAGCCAAGAACTGAGTTCACCCCTCCACTTT
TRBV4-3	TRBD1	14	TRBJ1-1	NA	CASSQTGGRTEAFF	TGCGCCAGCAGCCAAACAGGGGGCCGTACTGAAGCTTTCTTT
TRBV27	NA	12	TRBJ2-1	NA	CASSLLGDEQFF	TGTGCCAGCAGTTTACTGGGCGATGAGCAGTTCTTC
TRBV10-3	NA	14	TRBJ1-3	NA	CAISAQDSGNTIYF	TGTGCCATCAGTGCTCAGGACTCTGGAAACACCATATATTTT
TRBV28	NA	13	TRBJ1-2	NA	CASRPGGLYGYTF	TGTGCCAGCAGACCTGGGGGCCTCTATGGCTACACCTTC
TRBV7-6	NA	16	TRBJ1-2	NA	CASSLGGQGSNYGYTF	TGTGCCAGCAGCTTAGGCGGGCAGGGGTCTAACTATGGCTACACCTTC
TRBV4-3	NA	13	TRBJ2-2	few	CASSRGLAGELFF	TGCGCCAGCAGCCGAGGCCTGGCCGGGGAGCTGTTTTTT